This T cell receptor (beta chain) was identified during a study of CD8 T cells in ankylosing spondylitis. Findings and limits, study-wide: Clones that were linked to disease were CD8+ and were relatively rare in peripheral blood.

In its sample, this clonotype was seen many times. What it recognizes is unknown. TCRdb recomputed calls from the 5' RACE reads with MiXCR, one row per CDR3 protein. The table has about 220,000 distinct CDR3 sequences, 8% to 11% seen once; the top ten hold about 20%. Per the germline V gene, CDR1 is SGHRS and CDR2 is YFSETQ. Trimming took 5 bases from V and 4 from J, leaving 12 bases between them. The CDR3 runs to 14 residues. Material: blood, either unsorted or a sorted T cell fraction (not recorded which). The chain combines TRBV5-1 with TRBJ1-4; TRBD1 is a possible D gene (5 bases). This TCR was recovered from a male donor with ankylosing spondylitis or in good health (not recorded which). CDR3 sequence (DNA): TGCGCCAGCAGACCGGGACGGAGTAATGAAAAACTGTTTTTT. Its translation is CASRPGRSNEKLFF.